This passage covers 5 T cell receptor beta chains from one sample sequenced in a study of blood T cell repertoires in COVID-19. TCRdb keeps only in-frame clones here, not all; method: immunoSEQ multiplex PCR. Among under 500,000 clones, around nine tenths were seen once, and the ten largest hold approximately 2%. Sequencing used PBMCs or T cells enriched from blood (not recorded which). These receptors came from a woman under 30 with acute COVID-19.

The chain links TRBV5-8 to TRBJ1-1, with TRBD1 matching 9 bases. Per germline, CDR1 SGHTS and CDR2 YDEGEE. The CDR3 extends over 15 amino acids. V was clipped by 7 bases and J by 5 bases; unmatched bases: 12. In DNA form, the CDR3 reads TGTGCCAGCGACTCAATCCGGGACAGGGAAACTGAAGCTTTCTTT. The encoded protein is CASDSIRDRETEAFF.

This clone was seen more than once but under ten times. The chain couples TRBV14 to TRBJ2-5; 7 bases are shared with TRBD1. V lost 1 base and J lost 4; bases outside the gene matches: 9. The CDR3 is 16 amino acids. Germline V gene data show CDR1 as SGHDN and CDR2 as FVKESK. The CDR3 DNA sequence: TGTGCCAGCAGCCAAGGAGGACAGGTCGTGAGAGAGACCCAGTACTTC. Protein sequence: CASSQGGQVVRETQYF.

The J gene is TRBJ2-7, the V gene TRBV28; 11 positions match TRBD2. Germline CDR1 is MDHEN and CDR2 is SYDVKM. The CDR3 length is 15 residues. Trimming took 4 bases from V and 5 from J; bases not matched to a gene: 7. The CDR3 loop is CASSSIAGGLHEQYF. Here the CDR3 DNA reads TGTGCCAGCAGTTCCATAGCGGGAGGGTTACACGAGCAGTACTTC.

The rearrangement links TRBV5-8 to TRBJ1-6; 8 positions agree with TRBD1. Germline CDR1 reads SGHTS; CDR2 reads YDEGEE. The J segment lost 0 bases and the V segment lost 2 bases, leaving 4 bases of the junction unmatched. The CDR3 covers 17 residues. The CDR3 loop is CASSLNRGSSYNSPLHF. Written as DNA, the CDR3 is TGTGCCAGCAGCTTAAACAGGGGGAGCTCCTATAATTCACCCCTCCACTTT.

The V and J genes are TRBV6-2 or TRBV6-3 and TRBJ1-5, with TRBD1 as a possible D gene (5 bases). CDR3 length: 14 residues. Trimming removed 5 bases from V and 7 bases from J, with 15 bases in between. Germline lookup yields CDR1 MNHEY and CDR2 SVGEGT. The CDR3, as DNA: TGTGCCAGCAGTCCCACAGGTATGAACCAGCCCCAGCATTTT. It is translated as CASSPTGMNQPQHF.